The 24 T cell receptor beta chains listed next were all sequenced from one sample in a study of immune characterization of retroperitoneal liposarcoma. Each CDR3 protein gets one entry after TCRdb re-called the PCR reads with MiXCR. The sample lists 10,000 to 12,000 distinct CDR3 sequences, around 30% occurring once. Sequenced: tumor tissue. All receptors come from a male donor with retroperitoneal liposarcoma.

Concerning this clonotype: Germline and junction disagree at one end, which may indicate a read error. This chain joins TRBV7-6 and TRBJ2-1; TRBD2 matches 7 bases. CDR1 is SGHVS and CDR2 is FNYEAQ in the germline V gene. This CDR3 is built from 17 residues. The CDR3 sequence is CASTNPPRGSSYNEQFF. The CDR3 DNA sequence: TGTGCTAGCACCAACCCCCCTCGCGGGAGCTCCTACAATGAGCAGTTCTTC.

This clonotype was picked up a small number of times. This CDR3 reads CASSNRGGNEKLFF. CDR3 in DNA: TGTGCCAGCAGCAACAGGGGTGGTAATGAAAAACTGTTTTTT. The chain couples TRBV12-3 or TRBV12-4 to TRBJ1-4; 7 bases are a match to TRBD1. This CDR3 has 14 residues. J was trimmed by 4 bases and V by 6 bases; bases with no gene match: 5.

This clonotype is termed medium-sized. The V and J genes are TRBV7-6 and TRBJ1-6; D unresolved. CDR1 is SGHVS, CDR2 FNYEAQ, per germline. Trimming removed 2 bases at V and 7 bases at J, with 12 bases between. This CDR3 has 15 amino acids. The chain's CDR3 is CASSLWDGPNSPLHF. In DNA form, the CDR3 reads TGTGCCAGCAGCTTATGGGATGGACCCAATTCACCCCTCCACTTT.

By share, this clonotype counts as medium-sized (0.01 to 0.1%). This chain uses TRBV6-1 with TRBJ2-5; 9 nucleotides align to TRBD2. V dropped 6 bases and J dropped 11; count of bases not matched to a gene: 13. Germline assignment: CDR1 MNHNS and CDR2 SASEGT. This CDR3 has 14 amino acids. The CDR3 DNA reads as TGTGCCAGCAGAACCTTAGGGACTAGCTGGGAGCAGTACTTC. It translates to CASRTLGTSWEQYF.

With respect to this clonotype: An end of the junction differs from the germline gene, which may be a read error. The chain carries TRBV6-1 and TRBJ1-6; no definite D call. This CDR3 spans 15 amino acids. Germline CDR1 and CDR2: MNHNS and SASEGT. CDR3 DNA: TGTGCCAGCAGATTCGACGGAACAAGCTCCTACGAGCAGTACTTT. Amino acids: CASRFDGTSSYEQYF.

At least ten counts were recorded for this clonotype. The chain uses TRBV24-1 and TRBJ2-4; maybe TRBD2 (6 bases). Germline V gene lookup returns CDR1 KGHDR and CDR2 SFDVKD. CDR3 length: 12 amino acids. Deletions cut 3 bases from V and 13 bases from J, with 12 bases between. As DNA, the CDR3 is TGTGCCACCAGTGATCCCCGACGGGAGCAGTACTTC. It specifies CATSDPRREQYF.

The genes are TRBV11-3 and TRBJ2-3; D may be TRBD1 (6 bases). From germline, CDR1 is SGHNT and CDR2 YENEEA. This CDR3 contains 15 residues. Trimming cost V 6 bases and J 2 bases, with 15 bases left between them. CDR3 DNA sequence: TGTGCCAGCAGTCCCGGACAGAGTTACACAGATACGCAGTATTTT. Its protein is CASSPGQSYTDTQYF.

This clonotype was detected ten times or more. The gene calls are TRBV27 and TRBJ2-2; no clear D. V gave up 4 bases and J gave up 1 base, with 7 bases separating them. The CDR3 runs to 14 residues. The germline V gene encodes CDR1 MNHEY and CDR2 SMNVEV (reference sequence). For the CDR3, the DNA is TGTGCCAGCAGTTGGGTGGGGAACACCGGGGAGCTGTTTTTT. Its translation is CASSWVGNTGELFF.

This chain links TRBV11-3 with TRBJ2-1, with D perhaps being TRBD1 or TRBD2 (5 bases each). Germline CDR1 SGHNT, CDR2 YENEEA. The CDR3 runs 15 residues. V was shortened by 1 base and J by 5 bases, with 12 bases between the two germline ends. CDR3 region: CASSLVGLGDNEQFF. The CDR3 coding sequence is TGTGCCAGCAGCTTAGTTGGGCTGGGGGACAATGAGCAGTTCTTC. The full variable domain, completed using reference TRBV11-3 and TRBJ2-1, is EAGVVQSPRYKIIEKKQPVAFWCNPISGHNTLYWYLQNLGQGPELLIRYENEEAVDDSQLPKDRFSAERLKGVDSTLKIQPAELGDSAVYLCASSLVGLGDNEQFFGPGTRLTVL.

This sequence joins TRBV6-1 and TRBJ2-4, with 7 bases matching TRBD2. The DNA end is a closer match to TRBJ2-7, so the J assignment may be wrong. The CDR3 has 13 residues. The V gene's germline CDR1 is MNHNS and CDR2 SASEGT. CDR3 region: CASIMGGGYEQYF. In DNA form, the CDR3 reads TGTGCCAGCATCATGGGGGGGGGCTACGAGCAGTACTTC.

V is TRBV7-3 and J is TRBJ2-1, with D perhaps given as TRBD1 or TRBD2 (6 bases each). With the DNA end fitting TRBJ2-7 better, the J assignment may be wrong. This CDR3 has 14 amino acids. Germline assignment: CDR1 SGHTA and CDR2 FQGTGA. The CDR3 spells CASSVKGGVGEQYF. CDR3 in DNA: TGTGCCAGCAGCGTCAAGGGGGGCGTGGGCGAGCAGTACTTC.

Written as DNA, the CDR3 is TGTGCCAGCAGTGAAGAGGAGTCAGCTTTGCCCCTCTCCTACGAGCAGTACTTC. Its protein is CASSEEESALPLSYEQYF. The chain uses TRBV6-1 and TRBJ2-5; D is undetermined. The J call may be mistaken, given a closer DNA end match to TRBJ2-7. There are 18 residues in the CDR3. Germline V gene data show CDR1 as MNHNS and CDR2 as SASEGT.

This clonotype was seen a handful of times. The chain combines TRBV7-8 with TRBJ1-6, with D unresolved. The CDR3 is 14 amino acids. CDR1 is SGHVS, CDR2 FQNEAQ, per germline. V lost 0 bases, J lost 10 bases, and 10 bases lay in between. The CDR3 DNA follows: TGTGCCAGCAGCTTAGCAGTGGAGGGATCACCCCTCCACTTT. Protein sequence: CASSLAVEGSPLHF. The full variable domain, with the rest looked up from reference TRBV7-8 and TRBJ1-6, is GAGVSQSPRYKVAKRGQDVALRCDPISGHVSLFWYQQALGQGPEFLTYFQNEAQLDKSGLPSDRFFAERPEGSVSTLKIQRTQQEDSAVYLCASSLAVEGSPLHFGNGTRLTVT.

CDR3 sequence: CASSEVTGQETQFF. The CDR3 nucleotides are TGTGCCAGCAGTGAAGTAACAGGACAAGAGACCCAGTTCTTC. The V gene is TRBV6-1, the J gene TRBJ2-5, with D possibly TRBD1 on 5 matching bases. The closer fit of TRBJ2-1 to the DNA end suggests the J call may be wrong. Germline loops: CDR1 MNHNS, CDR2 SASEGT. There are 14 residues in the CDR3.

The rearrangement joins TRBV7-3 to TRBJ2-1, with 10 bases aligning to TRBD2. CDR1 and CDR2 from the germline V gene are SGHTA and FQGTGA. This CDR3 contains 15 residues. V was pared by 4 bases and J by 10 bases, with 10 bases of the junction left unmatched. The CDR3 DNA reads TGTGCCAGCAGCTCAAGCGGGAGGGGAGTTTACGAGCAGTTCTTC. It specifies CASSSSGRGVYEQFF.

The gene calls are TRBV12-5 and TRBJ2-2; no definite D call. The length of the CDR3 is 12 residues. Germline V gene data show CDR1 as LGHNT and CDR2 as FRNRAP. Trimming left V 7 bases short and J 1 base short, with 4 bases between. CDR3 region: CASAGNTGELFF. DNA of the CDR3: TGTGCTAGTGCCGGGAACACCGGGGAGCTGTTTTTT.

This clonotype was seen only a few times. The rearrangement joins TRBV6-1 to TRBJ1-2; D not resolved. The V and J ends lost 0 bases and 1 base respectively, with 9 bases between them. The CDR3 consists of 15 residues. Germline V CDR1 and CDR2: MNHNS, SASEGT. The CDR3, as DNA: TGTGCCAGCAGTGAAGCTATTACAGTTAACTATGGCTACACCTTC. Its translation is CASSEAITVNYGYTF.

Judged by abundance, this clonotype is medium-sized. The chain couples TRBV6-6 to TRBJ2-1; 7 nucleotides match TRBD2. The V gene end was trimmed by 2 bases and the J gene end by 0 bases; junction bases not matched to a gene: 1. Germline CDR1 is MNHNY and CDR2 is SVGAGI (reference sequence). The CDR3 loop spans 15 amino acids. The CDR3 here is CASSYGGSSYNEQFF. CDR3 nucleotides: TGTGCCAGCAGTTACGGCGGGAGCTCCTACAATGAGCAGTTCTTC.

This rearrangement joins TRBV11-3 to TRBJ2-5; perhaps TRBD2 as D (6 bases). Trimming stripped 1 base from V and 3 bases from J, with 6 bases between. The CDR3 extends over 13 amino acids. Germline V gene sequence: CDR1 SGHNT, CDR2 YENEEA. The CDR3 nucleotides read TGTGCCAGCAGCTTAGGACTAGAAGAGACCCAGTACTTC. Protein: CASSLGLEETQYF.

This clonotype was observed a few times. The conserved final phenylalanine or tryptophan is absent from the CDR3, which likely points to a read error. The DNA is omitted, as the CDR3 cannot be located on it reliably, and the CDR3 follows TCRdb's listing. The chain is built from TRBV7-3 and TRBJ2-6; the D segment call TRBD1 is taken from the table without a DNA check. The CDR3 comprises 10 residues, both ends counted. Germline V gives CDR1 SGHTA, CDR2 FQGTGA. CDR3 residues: CASSSQPGQG.

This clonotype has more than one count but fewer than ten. CDR3 nucleotide sequence: TGTGCCAGCAGCTTAGCCTCCGGGAGGGCCCGCGAGCAGTTCTTC. It translates to CASSLASGRAREQFF. J is TRBJ2-1 and V is TRBV11-1; 8 positions match TRBD2. Per the germline V gene, CDR1 is SGHAT and CDR2 is FQDESV (reference sequence). The CDR3 is made up of 15 amino acids. Losses at the gene ends were 0 bases for V and 10 bases for J; bases not matched to a gene: 8.

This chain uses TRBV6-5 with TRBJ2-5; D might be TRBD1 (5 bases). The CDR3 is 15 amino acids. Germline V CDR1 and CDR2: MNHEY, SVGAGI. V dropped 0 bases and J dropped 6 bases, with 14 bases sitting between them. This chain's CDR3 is CASSYSTSDNKTQYF. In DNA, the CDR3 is TGTGCCAGCAGTTACTCGACTTCGGACAATAAGACCCAGTACTTC.

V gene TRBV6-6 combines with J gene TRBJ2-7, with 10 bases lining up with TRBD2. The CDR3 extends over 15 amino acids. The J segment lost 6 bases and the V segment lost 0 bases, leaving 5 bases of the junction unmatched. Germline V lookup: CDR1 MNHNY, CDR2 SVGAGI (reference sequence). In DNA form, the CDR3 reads TGTGCCAGCAGTTACTCTTCTAGCGGGAGTTTCGAGCAGTACTTC. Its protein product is CASSYSSSGSFEQYF.

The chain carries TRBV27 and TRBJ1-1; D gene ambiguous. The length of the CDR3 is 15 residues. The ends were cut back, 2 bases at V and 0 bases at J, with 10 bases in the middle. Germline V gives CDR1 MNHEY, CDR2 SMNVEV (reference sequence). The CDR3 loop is CASSLSSGMNTEAFF. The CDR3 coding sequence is TGTGCCAGCAGTTTAAGCAGCGGCATGAACACTGAAGCTTTCTTT.